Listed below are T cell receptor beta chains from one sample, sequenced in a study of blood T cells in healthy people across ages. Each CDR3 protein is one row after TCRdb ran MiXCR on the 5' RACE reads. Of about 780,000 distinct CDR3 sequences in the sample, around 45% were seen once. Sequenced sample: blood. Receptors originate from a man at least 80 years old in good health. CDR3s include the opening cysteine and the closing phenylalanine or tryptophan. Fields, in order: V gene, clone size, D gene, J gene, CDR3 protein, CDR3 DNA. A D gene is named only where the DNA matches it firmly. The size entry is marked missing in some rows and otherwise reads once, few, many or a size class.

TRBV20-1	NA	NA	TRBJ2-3	CSARAPLPGLMYTQYF	TGCAGTGCTAGAGCCCCCCTTCCGGGACTTATGTATACGCAGTATTTT
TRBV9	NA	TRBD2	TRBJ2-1	CASSVHSGRGSVEQFF	TGTGCCAGCAGCGTCCATAGCGGGAGGGGCTCTGTTGAGCAGTTCTTC
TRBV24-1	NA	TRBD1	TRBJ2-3	CATSPGQGFHTQYF	TGTGCCACCAGCCCGGGACAGGGGTTTCATACGCAGTATTTT
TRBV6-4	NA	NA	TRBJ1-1	CASRSERGNTEAFF	TGTGCCAGCAGGTCGGAAAGGGGGAACACTGAAGCTTTCTTT
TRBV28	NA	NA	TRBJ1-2	CASSLETGFRGYTF	TGTGCCAGCAGTTTAGAAACAGGGTTTCGGGGCTACACCTTC
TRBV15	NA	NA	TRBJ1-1	CATSREQQGRGAEAFF	TGTGCCACCAGCAGGGAGCAACAGGGTAGAGGTGCTGAAGCTTTCTTT
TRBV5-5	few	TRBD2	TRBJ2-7	CASSPRLANYNEQYF	TGTGCCAGCAGCCCACGACTAGCGAACTACAATGAGCAGTACTTC
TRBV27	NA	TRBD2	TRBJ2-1	CASSTGTSNEQFF	TGTGCCAGCAGCACCGGGACTAGCAATGAGCAGTTCTTC
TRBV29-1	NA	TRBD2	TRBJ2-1	CSVGGLAGGSYNEQFF	TGCAGCGTTGGTGGGCTAGCGGGAGGCTCATACAATGAGCAGTTCTTC
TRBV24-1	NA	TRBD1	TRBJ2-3	CATSDRQGGNTVTQYF	TGTGCCACCAGTGATCGACAGGGGGGAAACACAGTTACGCAGTATTTT
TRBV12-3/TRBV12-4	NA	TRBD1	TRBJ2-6	CASSLRRTGGADGANVLTF	TGTGCCAGCAGTTTGAGGAGGACAGGGGGCGCGGACGGGGCCAACGTCCTGACTTTC
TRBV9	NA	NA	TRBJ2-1	CVPEKEGEQFF	TGTGTGCCCGAGAAGGAGGGTGAGCAGTTCTTC
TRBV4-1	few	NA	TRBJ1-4	CASSQQSLNEKLFF	TGCGCCAGCAGCCAACAGTCGCTTAATGAAAAACTGTTTTTT
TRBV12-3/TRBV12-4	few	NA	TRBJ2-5	CASSPTRGGEQYF	TGTGCCAGCAGTCCAACTAGGGGTGGTGAGCAGTACTTC
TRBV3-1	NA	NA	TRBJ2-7	CASSEDYDPKFSYEQYF	TGTGCCAGCAGCGAAGACTACGACCCCAAATTCTCCTACGAGCAGTACTTC
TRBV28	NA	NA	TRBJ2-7	CASSVDRTSYEQYF	TGTGCCAGCAGTGTGGACAGAACCTCCTACGAGCAGTACTTC